This T cell receptor beta chain was captured in a study of T-cell reconstitution after alpha-beta-depleted transplantation in children. Regarding the study as a whole: Diversity of TCRbeta at day 60 was high in some patients, arising from surviving recipient T cells and thymic progenitors. At one year after transplant, newly produced T cells mostly accounted for T-cell counts and diversity.

Trimming pared 1 base from V and 5 bases from J, leaving 6 bases between. Germline V gene sequence: CDR1 SGHTA, CDR2 FQGNSA. CDR3 length: 12 amino acids. Many counts were recorded for this clonotype. Its target is not known. A library of TCRbeta sequences, prepared with unique molecular identifiers, was generated. MiXCR was run by TCRdb on the PCR reads, yielding one entry per CDR3 protein. This sample has around 300,000 distinct CDR3 sequences, with just over 7.5% found just once. This chain uses TRBV7-2 with TRBJ2-7; D gene uncertain. The TCR sequence derives from a female patient aged 2 to 10 who had a stem cell transplant for Fanconi anemia, so the T cells may come from the graft donor. The material was peripheral blood, obtained 360 days after TCRalphabeta/CD19-depleted stem cell transplant. CDR3 bases: TGTGCCAGCAGCTTAGGGTTCGACGAGCAGTACTTC. Translated: CASSLGFDEQYF.